Shown below are 21 T cell receptor beta chains from a single sample sequenced in a study of shared clonotypes between healthy human individuals. The table came from immunoSEQ multiplex PCR; TCRdb's copy has only in-frame clones and leaves some out. Counted here are under 2.5 million clones, roughly 92% occurring once; the ten biggest clones make up approximately 0.41%. The material sequenced was naive CD4+ T cells from PBMCs. The subset is: CD45RA+ positively selected. The source is a man younger than 35 in good health. Some clones in this sample may be carry-over from other donors' samples.

V is TRBV28 and J is TRBJ2-1; D ambiguous. Germline CDR1 reads MDHEN; CDR2 reads SYDVKM. The V gene lost 3 bases and the J gene lost 0 bases, with 12 bases spanning the gap. The CDR3 spans 16 residues. The CDR3 here is CASSFSAARSYNEQFF. The CDR3 region has the DNA TGTGCCAGCAGTTTCTCGGCAGCCCGCTCCTACAATGAGCAGTTCTTC.

With regard to this clone: At the DNA level, this CDR3 is encoded by other sequences in the same sample as well. The chain uses TRBV2 and TRBJ2-5; no clear D gene. CDR3 size: 10 residues. Trimming took 8 bases from V and 5 from J, leaving 6 bases between them. The germline V gene has CDR1 SNHLY and CDR2 FYNNEI. CDR3 sequence reads: CASSSETQYF. The CDR3 DNA sequence: TGTGCCAGCTCCTCGGAGACCCAGTACTTC.

The gene calls are TRBV2 and TRBJ2-7; TRBD2 aligns across 8 bases. This CDR3 comprises 13 residues. CDR1 and CDR2 (germline): SNHLY, FYNNEI. V shed 4 bases and J 4 bases; nucleotides not matched to a gene: 3. The CDR3: CASSVSGIYEQYF. DNA of the CDR3: TGTGCCAGCAGTGTTAGCGGGATTTACGAGCAGTACTTC.

The chain is built from TRBV29-1 and TRBJ2-7, with 9 bases fitting TRBD1. The CDR3 runs to 16 residues. CDR1 and CDR2 (germline): SQVTM, ANQGSEA. The trim removed 1 base at V and 6 bases at J, leaving 13 bases unmatched. The CDR3 here is CSVEVYRTGDLGEQYF. The DNA for the CDR3 is TGCAGCGTTGAAGTTTATCGGACAGGGGACTTGGGCGAGCAGTACTTC.

The V call is TRBV5-1, the J call TRBJ1-2; D unresolved. Trimming cost V 4 bases and J 9 bases, with 16 bases left between them. The CDR3 spans 13 residues. CDR1 and CDR2 (germline): SGHRS, YFSETQ. The CDR3 sequence is CASSLDPGGSYTF. CDR3 DNA: TGCGCCAGCAGCCTGGATCCGGGAGGGAGCTACACCTTC.

V gene TRBV11-2 combines with J gene TRBJ1-3; D is ambiguous. This CDR3 contains 13 residues. The V gene's germline CDR1 is SGHAT and CDR2 FQNNGV. Trimming left V 0 bases short and J 5 bases short, with 5 bases between. The CDR3 here is CASSLDMRNTIYF. CDR3 bases: TGTGCCAGCAGCTTAGACATGAGAAACACCATATATTTT.

This CDR3 reads CASSLIAGEGADTQYF. The DNA of the CDR3 is TGTGCCAGCAGCTTAATAGCGGGAGAAGGGGCAGATACGCAGTATTTT. The genes are TRBV11-1 and TRBJ2-3; the match to TRBD2 covers 9 bases. The CDR3 length is 16 residues. V trimming: 2 bases; J trimming: 4 bases; junction bases outside the gene matches: 7. Germline assignment: CDR1 SGHAT and CDR2 FQDESV (reference sequence).

The V gene is TRBV6-1, the J gene TRBJ2-2; TRBD2 aligns across 10 bases. CDR3 length equals 15 residues. Trimming cost V 1 base and J 4 bases; bases outside gene matches: 0. Germline lookup yields CDR1 MNHNS and CDR2 SASEGT. The CDR3 DNA sequence: TGTGCCAGCAGTGAAGTAGCGGGAGGCACCGGGGAGCTGTTTTTT. Its translation: CASSEVAGGTGELFF.

Comments on this clone: Other DNA variants within this sample encode the same CDR3. The chain is built from TRBV5-1 and TRBJ2-7, with a tentative D call TRBD2 (6 bases). This CDR3 has 13 amino acids. The V gene lost 5 bases and the J gene lost 0 bases, with 9 bases spanning the gap. CDR1 and CDR2 (germline): SGHRS, YFSETQ. DNA for the CDR3: TGCGCCAGCAGTTGGGACTCCTCCTACGAGCAGTACTTC. This translates into CASSWDSSYEQYF.

The chain has TRBV7-9 and TRBJ2-7, with D possibly matching TRBD1 (7 bases). CDR3 length: 11 amino acids. The germline V gene encodes CDR1 SEHNR and CDR2 FQNEAQ (reference sequence). Trimming pared 3 bases from V and 13 bases from J, leaving 13 bases between. This CDR3 reads CASSLSGGYYF. DNA of the CDR3: TGTGCCAGCAGCTTGTCAGGGGGGTACTACTTC. Together with reference TRBV7-9 and TRBJ2-7, the CDR3 gives the full variable domain: DTGVSQNPRHKITKRGQNVTFRCDPISEHNRLYWYRQTLGQGPEFLTYFQNEAQLEKSRLLSDRFSAERPKGSFSTLEIQRTEQGDSAMYLCASSLSGGYYFGPGTRLTVT.

This sequence joins TRBV19 and TRBJ1-2; 9 nucleotides agree with TRBD1. The germline V gene encodes CDR1 LNHDA and CDR2 SQIVND (reference sequence). This CDR3 region has 16 residues. The trim removed 4 bases at V and 3 bases at J, leaving 9 bases unmatched. CDR3 loop: CASSNPWGQGYYGYTF. CDR3 DNA sequence: TGTGCCAGTAGTAACCCCTGGGGACAGGGATACTATGGCTACACCTTC.

Only one count was recorded for this clone. The V gene is TRBV6-1, the J gene TRBJ2-1; no definite D call. Germline V gene sequence: CDR1 MNHNS, CDR2 SASEGT. The ends were cut back, 7 bases at V and 0 bases at J, with 7 bases in the middle. The CDR3 covers 13 residues. DNA of the CDR3: TGTGCCAGCATGACAATCTCCTACAATGAGCAGTTCTTC. Translating gives CASMTISYNEQFF.

In this sample, this clone turned up once. The chain uses TRBV28 and TRBJ1-2; tentatively, D is TRBD1 (5 bases). The V and J ends lost 6 bases and 0 bases respectively, with 11 bases between them. This CDR3 has 14 amino acids. Germline lookup yields CDR1 MDHEN and CDR2 SYDVKM. The CDR3 here is CASRRDAANYGYTF. The CDR3 DNA reads as TGTGCCAGCAGAAGGGACGCGGCTAACTATGGCTACACCTTC.

This clone was detected only once. This chain links TRBV2 with TRBJ2-3, with 9 positions matching TRBD2. This CDR3 region has 15 residues. Trimming removed 7 bases from V and 1 base from J; junction bases left unmatched: 6. Germline values: CDR1 SNHLY, CDR2 FYNNEI. CDR3 sequence reads: CASMREGGGTDTQYF. DNA of the CDR3: TGTGCCAGCATGCGGGAGGGAGGGGGCACAGATACGCAGTATTTT.

V and J are TRBV18 and TRBJ2-1; 9 bases map to TRBD1. From germline, CDR1 is KGHSH and CDR2 LQKENI. This CDR3 comprises 15 residues. The V and J ends lost 3 bases and 4 bases, in that order; junction bases with no gene match: 4. In DNA, the CDR3 is TGTGCCAGCTCACCCCGGGACAGGGAGTACAATGAGCAGTTCTTC. It codes for CASSPRDREYNEQFF. The variable domain in full, completed from reference TRBV18 and TRBJ2-1, reads NAGVMQNPRHLVRRRGQEARLRCSPMKGHSHVYWYRQLPEEGLKFMVYLQKENIIDESGMPKERFSAEFPKEGPSILRIQQVVRGDSAAYFCASSPRDREYNEQFFGPGTRLTVL.

The V gene is TRBV7-2, the J gene TRBJ2-7; D gene ambiguous. Trimming removed 5 bases at V and 2 bases at J, with 16 bases between. CDR1 and CDR2 from the germline V gene are SGHTA and FQGNSA. The CDR3 length is 15 residues. Here the CDR3 reads CASSPRRSLTYEQYF. As DNA, the CDR3 is TGTGCCAGCAGCCCCCGACGTTCGCTTACCTACGAGCAGTACTTC.

The chain uses TRBV7-9 and TRBJ1-1; perhaps TRBD1 as D (5 bases). Per germline, CDR1 SEHNR and CDR2 FQNEAQ (reference sequence). V was trimmed by 2 bases and J by 2 bases, leaving 12 bases between them. The length of the CDR3 is 15 residues. For the CDR3, the DNA is TGTGCCAGCAGCTTACAGGGAACAATTAACACTGAAGCTTTCTTT. It encodes CASSLQGTINTEAFF.

The chain uses TRBV27 and TRBJ2-1; maybe TRBD2 (5 bases). Trimming stripped 7 bases from V and 0 bases from J, with 10 bases between. The V gene's germline CDR1 is MNHEY and CDR2 SMNVEV (reference sequence). CDR3 size: 14 residues. Here the CDR3 DNA reads TGTGCCAGCAAACCTGGGAGCTCCTACAATGAGCAGTTCTTC. The encoded protein is CASKPGSSYNEQFF.

This clone appeared once. The chain is built from TRBV6-5 and TRBJ2-5; D uncertain. Germline-derived CDR1 and CDR2 are MNHEY and SVGAGI. Deletions cut 5 bases from V and 0 bases from J, with 10 bases between. This CDR3 is built from 14 residues. DNA of the CDR3: TGTGCCAGCAGTCCAGACGGAAACCAAGAGACCCAGTACTTC. It is translated as CASSPDGNQETQYF.

This chain uses TRBV27 with TRBJ2-2, with 9 positions matching TRBD1. With V trimmed by 2 bases and J by 6 bases, 4 bases remained unmatched. The CDR3 length is 15 residues. CDR1 is MNHEY and CDR2 is SMNVEV in the germline V gene (reference sequence). CDR3 region: CASSLKGQGSGELFF. For the CDR3, the DNA is TGTGCCAGCAGTTTAAAAGGACAGGGGTCCGGGGAGCTGTTTTTT.

In regard to this clone: An end of the junction differs from the germline gene, which may be a read error. V usage is TRBV5-1 and J usage is TRBJ2-5, with TRBD1 as a possible D gene (5 bases). Germline V lookup: CDR1 SGHRS, CDR2 YFSETQ. CDR3 length equals 14 residues. CDR3 nucleotides: TGCGCCAGCAGCTTGGACCCCAGGGCAGAGGCCCAGTACTTC. Protein product: CASSLDPRAEAQYF.